This T cell receptor (beta chain) derives from a study of T cells in localized non-small cell lung cancer. Overall study findings and caveats: A median of around 52 clones ranked among the top 100 in tumor appeared in adjacent lung.

Data came from immunoSEQ multiplex PCR; TCRdb stores just in-frame clones and leaves some out. The table includes about 78,000 clones, 84% detected once. V shed 2 bases and J 3 bases; nucleotides not matched to a gene: 6. The CDR3 length is 17 residues. Germline CDR1 reads SEHNR; CDR2 reads FQNEAQ (reference sequence). Remarks on this clone: Its specificity is unknown.

Sequencing was performed on peripheral blood, taken before any cancer treatment. This TCR came from a man aged 35-75 years with stage I lung adenocarcinoma. The gene calls are TRBV7-9 and TRBJ2-2, with 10 nucleotides matching TRBD1. DNA for the CDR3: TGTGCCAGCAGCTTAAGAGGACAGGGGGTATACACCGGGGAGCTGTTTTTT. As protein: CASSLRGQGVYTGELFF.